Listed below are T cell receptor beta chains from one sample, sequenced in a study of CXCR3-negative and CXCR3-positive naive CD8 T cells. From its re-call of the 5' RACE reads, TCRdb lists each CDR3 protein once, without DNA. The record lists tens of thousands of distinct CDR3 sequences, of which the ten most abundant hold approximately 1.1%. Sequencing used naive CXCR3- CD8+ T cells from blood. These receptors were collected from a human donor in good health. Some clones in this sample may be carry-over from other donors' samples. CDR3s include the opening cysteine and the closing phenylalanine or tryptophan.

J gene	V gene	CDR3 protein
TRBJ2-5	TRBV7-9	CASTLCGTQYF
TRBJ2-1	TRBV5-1	CASSLRDEQFF
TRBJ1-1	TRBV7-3	CASSLTTDDTEAFF
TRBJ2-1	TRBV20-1	CSARWTKGNEQFF
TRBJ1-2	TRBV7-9	CASSLGQASNGYTF
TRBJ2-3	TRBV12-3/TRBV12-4	CASSSSTGTTDTQYF
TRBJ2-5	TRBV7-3	CASSLHPAGGLQETQYF
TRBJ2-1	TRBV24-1	CATSELEPGSEQFF
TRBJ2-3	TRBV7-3	CASSSSGGAADTQYF
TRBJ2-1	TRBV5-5	CASSLALAGAYNEQFF
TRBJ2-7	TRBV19	CASSIGGADEQYF
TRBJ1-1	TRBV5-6	CASSLGQEALF
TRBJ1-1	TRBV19	CASSIGGSNTEAFF
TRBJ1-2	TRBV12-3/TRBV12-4	CASSLISVGQVEVDYGYTF
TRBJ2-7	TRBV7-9	CASSLGGSHEQYF
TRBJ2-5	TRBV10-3	CAISESQGPGETQYF
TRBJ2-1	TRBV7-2	CASSLTTGGSNEQFF
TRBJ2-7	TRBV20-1	CSARARDRYEQYF
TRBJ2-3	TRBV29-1	CSVAAPEGTDTQYF
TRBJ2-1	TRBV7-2	CASSLDSYGMSLAGEIDEQFF
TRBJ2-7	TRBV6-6	CASSLPPGGLPDEQYF
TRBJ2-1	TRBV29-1	CSVEGHPDSFGEQFF
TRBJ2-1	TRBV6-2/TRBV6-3	CATTGGLSNEQFF
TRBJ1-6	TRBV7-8	CASSLDKSSYNSPLHF
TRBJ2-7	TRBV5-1	CASSLGVNEQYF
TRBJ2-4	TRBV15	CATSRDLGLPNIQYF
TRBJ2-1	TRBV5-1	CASSPSGGRNEQFF
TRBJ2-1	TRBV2	CASRDPTLAGDNNEQFF
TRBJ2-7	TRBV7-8	CASRRGLLRARDSYEQYF
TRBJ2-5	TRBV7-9	CASRPGQGIQETQYF
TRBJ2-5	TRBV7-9	CASSPPHRTETQYF
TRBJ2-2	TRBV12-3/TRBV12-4	CASSSRGEGRTGELFF
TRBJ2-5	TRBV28	CASSSLTSDQETQYF
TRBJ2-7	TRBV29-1	CSVELAGDSYEQYF
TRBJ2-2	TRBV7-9	CASSYPDSTGPDTGELFF
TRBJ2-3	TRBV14	CASSQTGNYDTQYF
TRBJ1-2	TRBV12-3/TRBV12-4	CASSLLGGYTF
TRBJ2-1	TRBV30	CAWDRVLAGPGNEQFF
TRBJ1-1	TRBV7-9	CASSLVFGQGGTEAFF
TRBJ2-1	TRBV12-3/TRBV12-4	CASISSQEHSEQFF
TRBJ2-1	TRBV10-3	CAISVGTYNEQFF